This TCR beta chain was recorded in a study of radiotherapy plus CTLA-4 blockade in lung cancer. Trimming stripped 4 bases from V and 5 bases from J, with 18 bases between. The germline V gene encodes CDR1 SGHNT and CDR2 YYREEE (reference sequence). CDR3 size: 15 residues. It was focal radiation plus CTLA-4 blockade with ipilimumab that patients with chemo-refractory metastatic non-small-cell lung cancer received. Measured with immunoSEQ multiplex PCR; TCRdb has only the in-frame clones, and not every one. The sample yields approximately 85,000 clones, about 86% seen once. This TCR derives from a human donor with non-small cell lung cancer who had a partial response to radiotherapy plus ipilimumab. Source: peripheral blood, taken from a patient treated with radiotherapy plus ipilimumab. The genes are TRBV5-4 and TRBJ1-1; possibly TRBD1 for D (6 bases). CDR3 sequence reads: CASSKGTPGRTEAFF. The CDR3 bases are TGTGCCAGCAGCAAAGGGACACCCGGAAGGACTGAAGCTTTCTTT.